This T cell receptor beta chain was identified during a study of blood T cells in healthy people across ages. With a J-beta primer mix and a sample-barcoded 5' primer, a second PCR ran about 6 to 11 cycles. TCRdb processed the 5' RACE reads anew with MiXCR; each CDR3 protein has one entry. Of roughly 700,000 distinct CDR3 sequences listed, approximately 25% were seen once; the top ten hold just under 9.5%. V lost 7 bases and J lost 5, with 12 bases in between. CDR3 length: 11 amino acids. Germline V gene data show CDR1 as SQVTM and CDR2 as ANQGSEA. Only a few counts were recorded for this clonotype. The same sample was also used in a study of T cells of mothers and their children.

The sequenced material came from blood. This TCR came from a boy aged 5-17 years in good health. The J gene is TRBJ2-7, the V gene TRBV29-1; D is uncertain. The CDR3 is CSARAFNEQYF. The CDR3 coding sequence is TGCAGCGCCCGGGCGTTTAACGAGCAGTACTTC.